What follows describes a single TCR beta chain. Its specificity is unknown. This record comes from a study of blood T cells in healthy people across ages. Points from the study as a whole: With age, beta diversity per million T cells declined roughly linearly, significantly by around 43.

Primed by a sample-barcoded 5' primer and a J-beta primer mix, a second PCR proceeded for roughly 7 to 12 cycles. MiXCR was run by TCRdb on the 5' RACE reads, yielding one entry per CDR3 protein. The sample lists about 1.7 million distinct CDR3 sequences, roughly 27% occurring once. There are 13 residues in the CDR3. Trimming removed 6 bases from V and 4 bases from J; junction bases left unmatched: 5. Germline V gene lookup returns CDR1 DFQATT and CDR2 SNEGSKA (reference sequence). The source of this sequence is a woman between 25 and 40 years old in good health. Sequencing input: blood. The rearrangement links TRBV20-1 to TRBJ2-7; 11 bases are shared with TRBD1. CDR3 sequence reads: CSADRDRGYEQYF. Written as DNA, the CDR3 is TGCAGTGCCGACCGGGACAGGGGGTACGAGCAGTACTTC.